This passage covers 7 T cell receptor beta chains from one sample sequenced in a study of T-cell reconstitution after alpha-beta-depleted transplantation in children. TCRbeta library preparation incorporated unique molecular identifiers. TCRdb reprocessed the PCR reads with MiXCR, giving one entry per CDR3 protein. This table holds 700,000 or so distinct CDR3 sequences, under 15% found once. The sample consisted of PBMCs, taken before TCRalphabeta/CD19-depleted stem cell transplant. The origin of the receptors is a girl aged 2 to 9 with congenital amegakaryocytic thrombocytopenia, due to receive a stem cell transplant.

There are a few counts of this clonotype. This CDR3 is CSATLSGEQETQYF. CDR3 nucleotide sequence: TGCAGTGCTACTCTTAGCGGGGAACAAGAGACCCAGTACTTC. V usage is TRBV20-1 and J usage is TRBJ2-5; 8 bases align to TRBD2. The junction had 6 bases not matched to a gene; V was cut back by 4 bases and J by 2 bases. Germline CDR1 reads DFQATT; CDR2 reads SNEGSKA (reference sequence). CDR3 length: 14 amino acids.

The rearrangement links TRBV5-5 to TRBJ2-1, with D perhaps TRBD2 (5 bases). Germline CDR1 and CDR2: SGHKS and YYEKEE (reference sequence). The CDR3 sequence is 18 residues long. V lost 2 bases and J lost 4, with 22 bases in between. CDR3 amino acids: CASSLGFVGAGTYNEQFF. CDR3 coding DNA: TGTGCCAGCAGCTTAGGATTCGTGGGAGCCGGAACTTACAATGAGCAGTTCTTC.

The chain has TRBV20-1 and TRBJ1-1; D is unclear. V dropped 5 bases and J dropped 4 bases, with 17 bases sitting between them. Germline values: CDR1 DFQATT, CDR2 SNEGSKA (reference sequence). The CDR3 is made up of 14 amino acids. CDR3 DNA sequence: TGCAGTGCTGCCGGCGTCCGGGCCGGCACTGAAGCTTTCTTT. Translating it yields CSAAGVRAGTEAFF.

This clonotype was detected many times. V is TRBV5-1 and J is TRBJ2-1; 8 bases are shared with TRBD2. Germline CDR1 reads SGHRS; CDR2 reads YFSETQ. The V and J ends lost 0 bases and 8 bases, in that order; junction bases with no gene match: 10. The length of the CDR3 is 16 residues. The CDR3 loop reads CASSLAGSSGSHEQFF. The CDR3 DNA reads TGCGCCAGCAGCTTGGCCGGGTCTAGCGGGTCCCATGAGCAGTTCTTC.

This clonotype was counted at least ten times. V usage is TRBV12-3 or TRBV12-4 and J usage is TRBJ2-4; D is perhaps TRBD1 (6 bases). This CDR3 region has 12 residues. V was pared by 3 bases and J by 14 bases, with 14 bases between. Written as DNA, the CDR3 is TGTGCCAGCAGTTTGTCCCGGACAGCTGAGTACTTC. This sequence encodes CASSLSRTAEYF.

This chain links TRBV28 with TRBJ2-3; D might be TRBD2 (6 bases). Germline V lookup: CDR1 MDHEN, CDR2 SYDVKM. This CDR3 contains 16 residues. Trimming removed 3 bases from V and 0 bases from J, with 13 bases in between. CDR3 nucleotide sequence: TGTGCCAGCAGTTTTCGGGGGAGAGGAAGCACAGATACGCAGTATTTT. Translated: CASSFRGRGSTDTQYF. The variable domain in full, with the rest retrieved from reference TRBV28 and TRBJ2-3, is DVKVTQSSRYLVKRTGEKVFLECVQDMDHENMFWYRQDPGLGLRLIYFSYDVKMKEKGDIPEGYSVSREKKERFSLILESASTNQTSMYLCASSFRGRGSTDTQYFGPGTRLTVL.

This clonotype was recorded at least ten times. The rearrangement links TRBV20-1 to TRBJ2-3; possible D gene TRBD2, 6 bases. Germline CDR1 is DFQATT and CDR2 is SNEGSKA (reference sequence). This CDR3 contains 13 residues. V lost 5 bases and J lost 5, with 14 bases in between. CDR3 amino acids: CSAAGGPEDTQYF. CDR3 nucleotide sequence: TGCAGTGCTGCAGGAGGGCCGGAAGATACGCAGTATTTT.